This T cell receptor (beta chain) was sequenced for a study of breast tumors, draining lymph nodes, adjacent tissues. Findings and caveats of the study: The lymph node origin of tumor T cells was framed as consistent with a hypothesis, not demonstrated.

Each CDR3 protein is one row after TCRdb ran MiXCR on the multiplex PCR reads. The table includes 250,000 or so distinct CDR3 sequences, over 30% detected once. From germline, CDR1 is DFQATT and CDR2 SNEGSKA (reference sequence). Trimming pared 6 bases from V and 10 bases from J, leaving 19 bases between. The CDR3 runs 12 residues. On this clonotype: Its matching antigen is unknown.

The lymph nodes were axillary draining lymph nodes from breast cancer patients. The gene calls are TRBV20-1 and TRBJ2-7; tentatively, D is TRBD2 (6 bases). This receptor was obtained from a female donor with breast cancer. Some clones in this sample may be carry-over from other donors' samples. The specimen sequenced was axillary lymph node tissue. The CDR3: CSALPGAGQQYF. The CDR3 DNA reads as TGCAGTGCCTTACCGGGAGCGGGCCAACAGTACTTC.